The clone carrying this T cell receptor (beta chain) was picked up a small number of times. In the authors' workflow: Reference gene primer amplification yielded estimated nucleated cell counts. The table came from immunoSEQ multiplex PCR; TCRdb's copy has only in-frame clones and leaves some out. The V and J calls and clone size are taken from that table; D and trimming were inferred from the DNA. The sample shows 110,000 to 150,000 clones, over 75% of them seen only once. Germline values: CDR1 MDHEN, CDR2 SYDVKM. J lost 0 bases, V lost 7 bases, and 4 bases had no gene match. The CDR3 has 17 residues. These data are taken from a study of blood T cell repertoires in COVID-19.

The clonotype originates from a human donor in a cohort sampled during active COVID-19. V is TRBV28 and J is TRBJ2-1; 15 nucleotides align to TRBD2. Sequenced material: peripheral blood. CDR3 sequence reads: CASTKGLAGGSYNEQFF. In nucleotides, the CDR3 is TGTGCCAGCACCAAGGGACTAGCGGGGGGCTCCTACAATGAGCAGTTCTTC.